This T cell receptor beta chain was captured in a study of T-cell reconstitution after alpha-beta-depleted transplantation in children. In regard to this clonotype: Its antigen is not known.

V lost 0 bases and J lost 2, with 15 bases in between. Germline V gives CDR1 MNHEY, CDR2 SVGAGI. The CDR3 consists of 17 residues. Notes on the study in general: Several hundred expanded graft clones reportedly supplied alpha-beta T cells about two months after transplant. Among T cells one year after transplant, newly produced cells accounted for most counts and diversity. In some patients, recipient T cells and intrathymic progenitors surviving conditioning explained high day-60 diversity.

This sample's TCRbeta library carried unique molecular identifier barcodes. TCRdb redid the calling of the PCR reads with MiXCR, one entry per CDR3 protein. Of about 600,000 distinct CDR3 sequences detected, roughly 23% appear once; the ten largest clones hold around 14%. This rearrangement joins TRBV6-5 to TRBJ2-3, with D perhaps TRBD2 (6 bases). The material was PBMCs, mostly from graft donor cells, obtained 360 days after TCRalphabeta/CD19-depleted stem cell transplant. This TCR was sampled from a boy in the first two years of life who had a stem cell transplant for acute myeloid leukemia, so the T cells may come from the graft donor. The CDR3 loop reads CASSYSKAGPNTDTQYF. The CDR3 DNA is TGTGCCAGCAGTTACTCGAAGGCGGGACCGAACACAGATACGCAGTATTTT.